This T cell receptor beta chain was recovered during a study of shared clonotypes between healthy human individuals. Notes on this clone: Its specificity is unknown. This same CDR3 is encoded by further DNA sequences in the sample.

The table came from immunoSEQ multiplex PCR; TCRdb's copy has only in-frame clones and leaves some out. This sample yields some 2.4 million clones, of which 93% are seen a single time; roughly 0.39% belongs to the top ten. General observations from the study: Memory subsets generally showed lower estimated richness than naive subsets.

Trimming took 6 bases from V and 2 from J, leaving 13 bases between them. The CDR3 covers 15 residues. Per the germline V gene, CDR1 is MDHEN and CDR2 is SYDVKM. The sequenced material came from naive CD4+ T cells from PBMCs. The subset: CD45RA+ positively selected. The origin of this receptor is a man between 18 and 29 years old in good health. Some clones in this sample may be carry-over from other donors' samples. The chain combines TRBV28 with TRBJ1-4; D remains unclear. The chain's CDR3 is CASRPGGATNEKLFF. In nucleotides, the CDR3 is TGTGCCAGCAGGCCCGGAGGTGCGACTAATGAAAAACTGTTTTTT.